Below are 10 T cell receptor beta chains sequenced from a single sample in a study of T cells in localized non-small cell lung cancer (TCRdb year 2020). Library method: the immunoSEQ multiplex PCR assay. What TCRdb holds here is the immuneACCESS table cut down to in-frame rearrangements. Part of the clones is not present; checked against another copy, under half of the missing clones reflect an unresolved V gene, and the others are unexplained. In this sample the table shows approximately 11,000 clones, about four fifths of which occur a single time. The ten largest account for around 20% of the sample. The source material was peripheral blood mononuclear cells, sampled before any cancer treatment. These receptors were obtained from a female donor at least 60 years old with stage II lung adenocarcinoma.

This sequence joins TRBV28 and TRBJ1-5; possibly TRBD1 for D (5 bases). Trimming left V 2 bases short and J 5 bases short, with 10 bases between. The germline V gene has CDR1 MDHEN and CDR2 SYDVKM. This CDR3 region has 14 residues. As DNA, the CDR3 is TGTGCCAGCAGTTTACAAGCAGGGTATCAGCCCCAGCATTTT. It translates to CASSLQAGYQPQHF.

J is TRBJ1-1 and V is TRBV28, with a weak D call TRBD1 (5 bases). Per the germline V gene, CDR1 is MDHEN and CDR2 is SYDVKM. The CDR3 consists of 14 residues. The ends were cut back, 0 bases at V and 6 bases at J, with 11 bases in the middle. The CDR3 DNA follows: TGTGCCAGCAGTTTATGGGCCGACAGCGCTGAAGCTTTCTTT. It encodes CASSLWADSAEAFF.

This chain joins TRBV20-1 and TRBJ2-5; D unresolved. The germline CDR1 and CDR2 sequences are DFQATT and SNEGSKA (reference sequence). Trimming shortened V by 3 bases and J by 5 bases, and 7 bases separated the two germline ends. The CDR3 is 11 amino acids. CDR3 DNA: TGCAGTGCTAGTCTCGGGGAGACCCAGTACTTC. Amino acid sequence: CSASLGETQYF.

The chain joins TRBV28 to TRBJ2-5; D may correspond to TRBD1 or TRBD2 (6 bases each). The germline V gene encodes CDR1 MDHEN and CDR2 SYDVKM. V lost 8 bases and J lost 0, with 19 bases in between. The CDR3 has 16 residues. As DNA, the CDR3 is TGTGCCAGCGGACGGGGGCGCGGGGCGAACCAAGAGACCCAGTACTTC. Protein sequence: CASGRGRGANQETQYF.

This chain connects TRBV5-6 to TRBJ1-3; weak D call: TRBD1 (6 bases). The CDR3 contains 15 residues. Germline values: CDR1 SGHDT, CDR2 YYEEEE. V lost 0 bases and J 4 bases, leaving 11 bases between the germline ends. This CDR3 is CASSLDPGTGNTIYF. DNA for the CDR3: TGTGCCAGCAGCTTGGATCCGGGGACAGGAAACACCATATATTTT.

The chain employs TRBV28 and TRBJ1-5; D is unclear. The germline V gene has CDR1 MDHEN and CDR2 SYDVKM. Trimming pared 3 bases from V and 11 bases from J, leaving 11 bases between. The CDR3 sequence is 12 residues long. The CDR3 spells CASSLGSWAQHF. CDR3 in DNA: TGTGCCAGCAGTTTGGGGTCATGGGCCCAGCATTTT.

This CDR3 reads CASSPKTGWGYTF. CDR3 nucleotide sequence: TGTGCCAGCAGTCCAAAGACAGGGTGGGGCTACACCTTC. The V and J genes are TRBV6-1 and TRBJ1-2, with 7 bases that match TRBD1. Per germline, CDR1 MNHNS and CDR2 SASEGT. V lost 5 bases to trimming and J lost 8 bases; unmatched junction nucleotides: 8. The CDR3 sequence is 13 residues long.

This clone has a single count. The V and J genes are TRBV7-9 and TRBJ1-2, with D uncertain. Trimming stripped 1 base from V and 5 bases from J, with 5 bases between. This CDR3 region has 12 residues. From germline, CDR1 is SEHNR and CDR2 FQNEAQ (reference sequence). The CDR3 DNA reads TGTGCCAGCAGCTTAGTCGGTTATGGCTACACCTTC. Its protein product is CASSLVGYGYTF.

The chain links TRBV15 to TRBJ2-4; possibly TRBD1 for D (6 bases). Germline assignment: CDR1 LNHNV and CDR2 YYDKDF (reference sequence). The CDR3 consists of 16 residues. V lost 1 base to trimming and J lost 0 bases, with 10 bases between them. The CDR3 loop reads CATSRVGAVAKNIQYF. Written as DNA, the CDR3 is TGTGCCACCAGCAGAGTGGGGGCCGTAGCCAAAAACATTCAGTACTTC.

The chain is built from TRBV5-1 and TRBJ1-4; D not certain. The CDR3 sequence is 14 residues long. From germline, CDR1 is SGHRS and CDR2 YFSETQ. V was clipped by 3 bases and J by 0 bases, with 6 bases between them. CDR3 DNA sequence: TGCGCCAGCAGCTGGGCCTCAACTAATGAAAAACTGTTTTTT. This translates into CASSWASTNEKLFF.